A selection of T cell receptor beta chains follows, all from one sample in a study of cytomegalovirus exposure and HLA in healthy donors. Clones were read by immunoSEQ multiplex PCR, and TCRdb kept only the in-frame ones, dropping some. The sample holds approximately 190,000 clones, around 84% seen once. Sequenced material: PBMCs. Receptor source: a man in his forties in good health and CMV-seropositive. CDR3s include the opening cysteine and the closing phenylalanine or tryptophan. D genes are given only for firm matches. Expanded clones get a size class; other rows say once, few or many, or leave the size out.

v_gene: TRBV4-3
abundance: .
len: 16
j_gene: TRBJ1-4
d_gene: .
CDR3nt: TGCGCCAGCAGCCAAGATTCGGGGGGCCGTAATGAAAAACTGTTTTTT
CDR3aa: CASSQDSGGRNEKLFF

v_gene: TRBV7-2
abundance: .
len: 16
j_gene: TRBJ2-3
d_gene: .
CDR3nt: TGTGCCAGCAGCTCCTCAGGAGGGCCTAGCACAGATACGCAGTATTTT
CDR3aa: CASSSSGGPSTDTQYF

v_gene: TRBV9
abundance: .
len: 15
j_gene: TRBJ2-7
d_gene: .
CDR3nt: TGTGCCAGCAGCGGATCAGACAGTTCCTCCTACGAGCAGTACTTC
CDR3aa: CASSGSDSSSYEQYF

v_gene: TRBV10-3
abundance: .
len: 11
j_gene: TRBJ2-7
d_gene: .
CDR3nt: TGTGCCGCCGGCTCAGGGCTGAAGCAGTACTTC
CDR3aa: CAAGSGLKQYF

v_gene: TRBV6-5
abundance: .
len: 13
j_gene: TRBJ2-3
d_gene: .
CDR3nt: TGTGCCAGCAGTACCCCGGGGACAGATACGCAGTATTTT
CDR3aa: CASSTPGTDTQYF

v_gene: TRBV7-9
abundance: .
len: 17
j_gene: TRBJ2-1
d_gene: .
CDR3nt: TGTGCCAGCAGCCGCGTGGGGGCGGGAGTACGCTACAATGAGCAGTTCTTC
CDR3aa: CASSRVGAGVRYNEQFF

v_gene: TRBV7-9
abundance: .
len: 15
j_gene: TRBJ2-7
d_gene: .
CDR3nt: TGTGCCAGCAGCTTCCAGGGTAGGGGTTTCTACGAGCAGTACTTC
CDR3aa: CASSFQGRGFYEQYF

v_gene: TRBV4-2
abundance: .
len: 13
j_gene: TRBJ2-7
d_gene: .
CDR3nt: TGTTTTTTCAAGCAGAGGGCGGCATACGAGCAGTACTTC
CDR3aa: CFFKQRAAYEQYF

v_gene: TRBV6-1
abundance: .
len: 14
j_gene: TRBJ2-7
d_gene: .
CDR3nt: TGTGCCAGCTCGGCGAGGGTCAATTACTACGAGCAGTACTTC
CDR3aa: CASSARVNYYEQYF

v_gene: TRBV2
abundance: .
len: 14
j_gene: TRBJ1-1
d_gene: .
CDR3nt: TGTGCCACCAAACCGGGACATCTGAACACTGAAGCTTTCTTT
CDR3aa: CATKPGHLNTEAFF

v_gene: TRBV5-4
abundance: .
len: 13
j_gene: TRBJ2-5
d_gene: .
CDR3nt: TGTGCCAGCAGTACGACAGGTCAAGAGACCCAGTACTTC
CDR3aa: CASSTTGQETQYF

v_gene: TRBV5-1
abundance: .
len: 15
j_gene: TRBJ2-3
d_gene: .
CDR3nt: TGTGCCAGCAGAGTTAGAGCCCCTAGCACAGATACGCAGTATTTT
CDR3aa: CASRVRAPSTDTQYF

v_gene: TRBV7-2
abundance: .
len: 15
j_gene: TRBJ2-2
d_gene: TRBD2
CDR3nt: TGTGCCAGCAGCTTAGGCGGTGCGGGAGGAAGAGAGCTGTTTTTT
CDR3aa: CASSLGGAGGRELFF

v_gene: TRBV15
abundance: .
len: 16
j_gene: TRBJ1-4
d_gene: TRBD1
CDR3nt: TGTGCCACCAGCAGAGTGGAGGGACAGGGAGCAGAAAAACTGTTTTTT
CDR3aa: CATSRVEGQGAEKLFF

v_gene: TRBV19
abundance: few
len: 14
j_gene: TRBJ2-7
d_gene: TRBD1
CDR3nt: TGTGCCAGTAGTACTACAGGGGCTGGGTACGAGCAGTACTTC
CDR3aa: CASSTTGAGYEQYF

v_gene: TRBV9
abundance: .
len: 17
j_gene: TRBJ2-5
d_gene: TRBD1
CDR3nt: TGTGCCAGCAGCGGACCATCTTGGGACAGGCCCCAAGAGACCCAGTACTTC
CDR3aa: CASSGPSWDRPQETQYF

v_gene: TRBV6-6
abundance: .
len: 14
j_gene: TRBJ2-7
d_gene: TRBD1
CDR3nt: TGTGCCAGCAGGCCTGGACAGGGGGCTGGGGAGCAGTACTTC
CDR3aa: CASRPGQGAGEQYF

v_gene: TRBV28
abundance: .
len: 15
j_gene: TRBJ1-2
d_gene: TRBD1
CDR3nt: TGTGCCAGCAGACCCGGACAGGGAGGGAGCTATGGCTACACCTTC
CDR3aa: CASRPGQGGSYGYTF

v_gene: TRBV18
abundance: .
len: 16
j_gene: TRBJ1-2
d_gene: .
CDR3nt: TGTGCCAGCTCAGGGGCAAGGCTCGCATCCCAAGGAGGCTACACCTTC
CDR3aa: CASSGARLASQGGYTF

v_gene: TRBV11-3
abundance: few
len: 15
j_gene: TRBJ2-5
d_gene: TRBD1
CDR3nt: TGTGCCAGCAGCCTCGGGACAGGGAGGGGAGAGACCCAGTACTTC
CDR3aa: CASSLGTGRGETQYF

v_gene: TRBV7-6
abundance: .
len: 16
j_gene: TRBJ2-1
d_gene: .
CDR3nt: TGTGCCAGCAGCCGCACGAGGGCACAACCGGTCGATGAGCAGTTCTTC
CDR3aa: CASSRTRAQPVDEQFF

v_gene: TRBV29-1
abundance: .
len: 16
j_gene: TRBJ2-1
d_gene: TRBD2
CDR3nt: TGCAGCGTTGAAGGACTAGCGGGGGTGAGGTACAATGAGCAGTTCTTC
CDR3aa: CSVEGLAGVRYNEQFF

v_gene: TRBV28
abundance: .
len: 12
j_gene: TRBJ2-1
d_gene: .
CDR3nt: TGTGCCAGCAGTAAGGGGTACAATGAGCAGTTCTTC
CDR3aa: CASSKGYNEQFF

v_gene: TRBV27
abundance: .
len: 15
j_gene: TRBJ2-7
d_gene: TRBD2
CDR3nt: TGTGCCACATCTAGCGCGGGAGGTGAGTCCTACGAGCAGTACTTC
CDR3aa: CATSSAGGESYEQYF

v_gene: TRBV7-3
abundance: .
len: 15
j_gene: TRBJ2-3
d_gene: TRBD1
CDR3nt: TGTGCCAGCAGCTTAGGACAGGGTGCCGCGGATACGCAGTATTTT
CDR3aa: CASSLGQGAADTQYF